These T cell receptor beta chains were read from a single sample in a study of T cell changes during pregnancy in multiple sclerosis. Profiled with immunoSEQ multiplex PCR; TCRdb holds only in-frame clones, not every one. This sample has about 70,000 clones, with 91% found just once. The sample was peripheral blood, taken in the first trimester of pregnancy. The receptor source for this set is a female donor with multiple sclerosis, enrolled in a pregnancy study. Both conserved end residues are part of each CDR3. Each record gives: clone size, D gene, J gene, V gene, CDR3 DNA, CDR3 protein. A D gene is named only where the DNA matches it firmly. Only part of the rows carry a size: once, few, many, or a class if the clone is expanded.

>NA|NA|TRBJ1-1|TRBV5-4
TGTGCCAGCAGCTCGTCCGGGAACACTGAAGCTTTCTTT
CASSSSGNTEAFF
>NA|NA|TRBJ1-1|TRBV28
TGTGCCAGCAGTTTTCTGGGGAGGACTGAAGCTTTCTTT
CASSFLGRTEAFF
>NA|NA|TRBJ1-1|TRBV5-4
TGTGCCAGCATGGGGAGGGGCCCCACTGAAGCTTTCTTT
CASMGRGPTEAFF
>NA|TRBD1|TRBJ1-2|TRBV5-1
TGCGCCAGCAGCTGGGGGACAGGGCGGAACTATGGCTACACCTTC
CASSWGTGRNYGYTF
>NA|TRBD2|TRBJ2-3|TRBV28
TGTGCCAGCACTAGAGCGGGAGTTGCAGATACGCAGTATTTT
CASTRAGVADTQYF
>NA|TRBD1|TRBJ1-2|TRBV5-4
TGTGCCAGCAGCTCAGCCGGGACAGCGAATTTATATGGCTACACCTTC
CASSSAGTANLYGYTF
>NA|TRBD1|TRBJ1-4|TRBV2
TGTGCCAGCTCCCAAGACAGGGGAAAGGGGGAAAAACTGTTTTTT
CASSQDRGKGEKLFF
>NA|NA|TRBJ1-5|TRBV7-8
TGTGCCAGCAGCTTAGAACGGGGAGCCCAGCATTTT
CASSLERGAQHF
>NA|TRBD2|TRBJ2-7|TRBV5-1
TGCGCCAGCAGCCCGTGGGGGGCTATAGCGGGGCTCTCCTACGAGCAGTACTTC
CASSPWGAIAGLSYEQYF
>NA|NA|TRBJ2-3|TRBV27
TGTGCCAGCAGTTCCGCAGGGCAGTTAACAGATACGCAGTATTTT
CASSSAGQLTDTQYF
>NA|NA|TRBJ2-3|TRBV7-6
TGTGCCAGCAGCTTTCATACAGATACGCAGTATTTT
CASSFHTDTQYF
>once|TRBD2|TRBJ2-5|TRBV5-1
TGCGCCAGCAGCTTAGCTAGCGGGAGTATTGAGACCCAGTACTTC
CASSLASGSIETQYF
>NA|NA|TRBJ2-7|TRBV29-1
TGCAGCGTTGCGACAGGCTCCTACGAGCAGTACTTC
CSVATGSYEQYF
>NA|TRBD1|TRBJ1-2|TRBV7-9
TGTGCCAGCAGCACCCGGACAGGAGCTAACTATGGCTACACCTTC
CASSTRTGANYGYTF
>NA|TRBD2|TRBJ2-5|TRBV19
TGTGCCAGTAGTACCGGACTAGCAGGGTGGGAGACCCAGTACTTC
CASSTGLAGWETQYF
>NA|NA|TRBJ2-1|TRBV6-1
TGTGCCAGCAGTGTTCTATATGAGCAGTTCTTC
CASSVLYEQFF
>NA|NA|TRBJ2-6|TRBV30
TGTGCCTGGACCGGACTCACGCGCTCTGGGGCCAACGTCCTGACTTTC
CAWTGLTRSGANVLTF